Listed here are 32 T cell receptor beta chains from one sample, sequenced in a study of T cell repertoires in cytomegalovirus infection. Each CDR3 protein is one row after TCRdb ran MiXCR on the reads. The sample has approximately 160,000 distinct CDR3 sequences, 15% to 20% seen once. Sequenced material: CD8+ T cells from PBMCs. The receptor set was obtained from a human donor in good health (CMV status not recorded). Some clones in this sample may be carry-over from other donors' samples.

The genes are TRBV7-9 and TRBJ2-1; the match to TRBD2 covers 8 bases. The germline CDR1 and CDR2 sequences are SEHNR and FQNEAQ (reference sequence). The CDR3 has 12 residues. J gave up 9 bases and V 4 bases, and 2 bases lay outside the gene matches. The CDR3 loop is CASSWSGGEQFF. As DNA, the CDR3 is TGTGCCAGCAGCTGGAGCGGGGGTGAGCAGTTCTTC.

Of note for this clonotype: Germline and junction disagree at one end, which may indicate a read error. This chain uses TRBV12-3 or TRBV12-4 with TRBJ2-4; TRBD2 aligns across 8 bases. The CDR3 consists of 15 residues. CDR3 in amino acids: CASRSAGGPNNIQYF. The CDR3 nucleotides are TGTGCCAGCAGGTCCGCGGGGGGCCCCAATAACATTCAGTACTTC.

V usage is TRBV7-2 and J usage is TRBJ2-7, with 7 bases fitting TRBD1. The CDR3 loop spans 14 amino acids. V shed 2 bases and J 3 bases; nucleotides not matched to a gene: 4. Germline V gene sequence: CDR1 SGHTA, CDR2 FQGNSA. For the CDR3, the DNA is TGTGCCAGCAGCTTAAACAGGGGAATCTACGAGCAGTACTTC. It yields the protein CASSLNRGIYEQYF.

This clonotype occurred a few times. The chain joins TRBV6-2 or TRBV6-3 to TRBJ2-7; D is unresolved. From germline, CDR1 is MNHEY and CDR2 SVGEGT. This CDR3 is built from 14 residues. V was trimmed by 2 bases and J by 4 bases, leaving 12 bases between them. The CDR3, as DNA: TGTGCCAGCAGTTACAAGGGCAGACCATACGAGCAGTACTTC. It encodes CASSYKGRPYEQYF.

The chain uses TRBV7-8 and TRBJ2-5; possibly TRBD2 for D (5 bases). The CDR3 totals 15 residues. V was pared by 3 bases and J by 4 bases, with 15 bases between. Germline CDR1 SGHVS, CDR2 FQNEAQ. CDR3 residues: CASSFSWGASETQYF. CDR3 coding DNA: TGTGCCAGCAGCTTCAGCTGGGGAGCTTCAGAGACCCAGTACTTC.

J is TRBJ1-2 and V is TRBV12-5; D perhaps matches TRBD1 (5 bases). The V end lost 2 bases, the J end lost 7 bases, and 14 bases lay between the germline ends. Germline V gene lookup returns CDR1 LGHNT and CDR2 FRNRAP. This CDR3 comprises 14 residues. CDR3 in amino acids: CASGLSRGGGGYTF. The CDR3, as DNA: TGTGCTAGTGGTTTGTCAAGGGGAGGAGGTGGCTACACCTTC.

The CDR3 nucleotides are TGTGCCAGCAGCCCCGGGCAGCGCCAAGAGACCCAGTACTTC. This sequence encodes CASSPGQRQETQYF. V usage is TRBV14 and J usage is TRBJ2-5; no definite D call. The V end lost 4 bases, the J end lost 1 base, and 10 bases lay between the germline ends. The CDR3 consists of 14 residues. Per the germline V gene, CDR1 is SGHDN and CDR2 is FVKESK.

The gene calls are TRBV5-6 and TRBJ1-1, with D perhaps TRBD1 (6 bases). V shed 6 bases and J shed 5 bases, with 17 bases lying between them. CDR1 is SGHDT and CDR2 is YYEEEE in the germline V gene. The CDR3 is made up of 14 amino acids. CDR3 nucleotides: TGTGCCAGCATCGAAGGGGGAAGGTGGACTGAAGCTTTCTTT. It specifies CASIEGGRWTEAFF. Full variable domain (rest looked up from reference TRBV5-6 and TRBJ1-1): DAGVTQSPTHLIKTRGQQVTLRCSPKSGHDTVSWYQQALGQGPQFIFQYYEEEERQRGNFPDRFSGHQFPNYSSELNVNALLLGDSALYLCASIEGGRWTEAFFGQGTRLTVV.

In this sample, this clonotype turned up a few times. The chain couples TRBV7-2 to TRBJ2-1, with TRBD1 matching over 8 bases. Germline trimming cut 3 bases from V and 9 bases from J; bases unmatched to any gene: 4. The germline V gene encodes CDR1 SGHTA and CDR2 FQGNSA. The CDR3 length is 13 residues. DNA for the CDR3: TGTGCCAGCAGCTTCGGACAGGGCACTGAGCAGTTCTTC. Its translation is CASSFGQGTEQFF.

In this sample, this clonotype turned up a few times. V usage is TRBV6-5 and J usage is TRBJ1-6; 11 bases agree with TRBD1. Germline values: CDR1 MNHEY, CDR2 SVGAGI. The CDR3 totals 14 residues. Trimming cost V 8 bases and J 7 bases; bases outside gene matches: 4. CDR3 coding DNA: TGTGCCAGCGTCGGACAGGGGGCAAATTCACCCCTCCACTTT. This encodes CASVGQGANSPLHF.

The V call is TRBV10-3, the J call TRBJ1-1, with no clear D. Between the trimmed V and J ends, which lost 6 bases and 7 bases, there was a span of 15 bases. The germline V gene encodes CDR1 ENHRY and CDR2 SYGVKD. The CDR3 is made up of 13 amino acids. CDR3 bases: TGTGCCATCAGCCCAGGTCTTAAGGGTGAAGCTTTCTTT. This sequence encodes CAISPGLKGEAFF.

This clonotype was picked up many times. CDR3 in amino acids: CASSLGDLTDTQYF. Written as DNA, the CDR3 is TGTGCCAGCAGCTTAGGGGACCTCACAGATACGCAGTATTTT. The chain carries TRBV7-2 and TRBJ2-3, with D perhaps assigned TRBD1 or TRBD2 (5 bases each). V was clipped by 1 base and J by 2 bases, with 7 bases between them. CDR3 size: 14 residues. Germline loops: CDR1 SGHTA, CDR2 FQGNSA.

At least ten counts were recorded for this clonotype. The chain links TRBV7-2 to TRBJ1-2; perhaps TRBD1 as D (5 bases). The CDR3 length is 15 residues. The V gene lost 1 base and the J gene lost 2 bases, with 11 bases spanning the gap. Germline V CDR1 and CDR2: SGHTA, FQGNSA. The CDR3 is CASSLDLTVNYGYTF. Here the CDR3 DNA reads TGTGCCAGCAGCTTAGACCTGACAGTCAACTATGGCTACACCTTC.

This clonotype was observed many times. The J gene is TRBJ2-7, the V gene TRBV7-9; D not resolved. CDR1 is SEHNR and CDR2 is FQNEAQ in the germline V gene (reference sequence). V shed 4 bases and J shed 3 bases, with 13 bases lying between them. The CDR3 is 14 residues long. The CDR3: CASSYPDGLYEQYF. CDR3 bases: TGTGCCAGCAGCTACCCCGACGGCCTCTACGAGCAGTACTTC.

V is TRBV28 and J is TRBJ2-7; 7 bases fit TRBD1. The CDR3 is made up of 15 amino acids. The V gene's germline CDR1 is MDHEN and CDR2 SYDVKM. J was trimmed by 4 bases and V by 4 bases; bases with no gene match: 10. The CDR3 region is CASSSPDRTTYEQYF. CDR3 DNA sequence: TGTGCCAGCAGTTCTCCGGACAGGACCACGTACGAGCAGTACTTC.

This clonotype was counted a few times. The rearrangement joins TRBV13 to TRBJ1-1, with D perhaps matching TRBD1 (6 bases). Germline values: CDR1 PRHDT, CDR2 FYEKMQ (reference sequence). The CDR3 spans 16 residues. The ends were cut back, 4 bases at V and 1 base at J, with 16 bases in the middle. CDR3 in amino acids: CASSSLRAQGNTEAFF. The CDR3 nucleotides read TGTGCCAGCAGCTCCCTACGGGCACAGGGGAACACTGAAGCTTTCTTT.

The V and J genes are TRBV7-6 and TRBJ2-7; tentatively, D is TRBD2 (5 bases). The CDR3 spans 14 residues. Germline values: CDR1 SGHVS, CDR2 FNYEAQ. V was pared by 3 bases and J by 0 bases, with 9 bases between. The CDR3, as DNA: TGTGCCAGCAGCTTCGGAGGCCTCTCCTACGAGCAGTACTTC. Its protein product is CASSFGGLSYEQYF.

The chain has TRBV28 and TRBJ2-7; the D gene is possibly TRBD1 (6 bases). The CDR3 loop spans 14 amino acids. Germline V gene lookup returns CDR1 MDHEN and CDR2 SYDVKM. Trimming cost V 4 bases and J 2 bases, with 12 bases left between them. The CDR3 DNA reads as TGTGCCAGCAGTTCCAACAGGGTAACCTACGAGCAGTACTTC. As protein: CASSSNRVTYEQYF.

The chain couples TRBV11-2 to TRBJ2-7, with D maybe TRBD1 (6 bases). The CDR3 totals 15 residues. The germline V and J ends were trimmed by 6 bases and 3 bases, with 18 bases remaining between them. Germline V gene sequence: CDR1 SGHAT, CDR2 FQNNGV. Here the CDR3 reads CASSMRSGTIYEQYF. In nucleotides, the CDR3 is TGTGCCAGCAGTATGAGGTCCGGGACAATCTACGAGCAGTACTTC.

This clonotype has just a few counts. The chain combines TRBV5-1 with TRBJ2-1; 10 nucleotides line up with TRBD2. The junction had 4 bases not matched to a gene; V was cut back by 3 bases and J by 4 bases. The CDR3 has 15 residues. Germline loops: CDR1 SGHRS, CDR2 YFSETQ. The CDR3 loop is CASSSGTSDYNEQFF. CDR3 nucleotide sequence: TGCGCCAGCAGCTCCGGGACTAGCGATTACAATGAGCAGTTCTTC. The full variable domain, completed using reference TRBV5-1 and TRBJ2-1, is KAGVTQTPRYLIKTRGQQVTLSCSPISGHRSVSWYQQTPGQGLQFLFEYFSETQRNKGNFPGRFSGRQFSNSRSEMNVSTLELGDSALYLCASSSGTSDYNEQFFGPGTRLTVL.

V and J are TRBV15 and TRBJ1-2; D ambiguous. The CDR3 is made up of 13 amino acids. Germline loops: CDR1 LNHNV, CDR2 YYDKDF (reference sequence). V lost 0 bases to trimming and J lost 8 bases, with 10 bases between them. As DNA, the CDR3 is TGTGCCACCAGCAGAGATTCTCGATCGGGCTACACCTTC. Protein product: CATSRDSRSGYTF.

V gene TRBV2 combines with J gene TRBJ1-1, with 8 bases matching TRBD1. The CDR3 contains 15 residues. V gave up 8 bases and J gave up 6 bases; unmatched junction bases: 14. The germline V gene has CDR1 SNHLY and CDR2 FYNNEI. The CDR3 DNA is TGTGCCAGCTCTCGGGGGACGACAGGGGTCCCTGAAGCTTTCTTT. It codes for CASSRGTTGVPEAFF.

The sample holds a few counts of this clonotype. CDR3 sequence: CASSLSGRGQDNEKLFF. In DNA, the CDR3 is TGTGCCAGCAGCTTAAGCGGGCGGGGGCAGGATAATGAAAAACTGTTTTTT. The chain joins TRBV7-3 to TRBJ1-4, with D possibly TRBD1 on 6 matching bases. This CDR3 contains 17 residues. CDR1 and CDR2 from the germline V gene are SGHTA and FQGTGA. Trimming took off 1 base at V and 4 bases at J, with 16 bases between the two ends.

The CDR3 nucleotides read TGTGCCAGCAGACTGGATAGCGGGACGAGCTCCTACAATGAGCAGTTCTTC. Amino acid sequence: CASRLDSGTSSYNEQFF. The genes are TRBV6-5 and TRBJ2-1, with TRBD2 matching over 8 bases. This CDR3 spans 17 amino acids. The germline V gene has CDR1 MNHEY and CDR2 SVGAGI. The V and J ends lost 6 bases and 0 bases, in that order; junction bases with no gene match: 10.

The chain recombines TRBV5-6 with TRBJ1-6; 7 bases are a match to TRBD1. Germline-derived CDR1 and CDR2 are SGHDT and YYEEEE. The V and J ends lost 4 bases and 0 bases, in that order; junction bases with no gene match: 16. The CDR3 has 20 amino acids. CDR3 DNA sequence: TGTGCCAGCAGCAACCCTCGGGACAGCCCCTGGAGCTCCTATAATTCACCCCTCCACTTT. It encodes CASSNPRDSPWSSYNSPLHF. Supplemented by reference TRBV5-6 and TRBJ1-6, the full variable domain reads DAGVTQSPTHLIKTRGQQVTLRCSPKSGHDTVSWYQQALGQGPQFIFQYYEEEERQRGNFPDRFSGHQFPNYSSELNVNALLLGDSALYLCASSNPRDSPWSSYNSPLHFGNGTRLTVT.

The chain couples TRBV20-1 to TRBJ2-7; 10 nucleotides match TRBD1. The CDR3 contains 15 residues. The V gene end was trimmed by 6 bases and the J gene end by 5 bases; junction bases not matched to a gene: 13. In germline, CDR1 is DFQATT, CDR2 SNEGSKA (reference sequence). Here the CDR3 reads CSATGTGVLVDEQYF. The CDR3 coding sequence is TGCAGTGCGACCGGGACAGGGGTGTTAGTAGACGAGCAGTACTTC.

The J gene is TRBJ2-7, the V gene TRBV12-3 or TRBV12-4, with TRBD2 matching 7 bases. V lost 3 bases and J lost 7; bases outside the gene matches: 9. This CDR3 comprises 14 residues. The CDR3 DNA reads as TGTGCCAGCAGTTTGGGACTATGGTTGGGGGAGCAGTACTTC. Its protein product is CASSLGLWLGEQYF.

This chain uses TRBV6-5 with TRBJ1-2, with 8 bases aligning to TRBD1. J was trimmed by 4 bases and V by 4 bases; bases with no gene match: 2. Germline lookup yields CDR1 MNHEY and CDR2 SVGAGI. CDR3 length equals 13 residues. CDR3 in amino acids: CASSSRGLYGYTF. The CDR3 bases are TGTGCCAGCAGTTCCAGGGGGCTCTATGGCTACACCTTC.

There are a few counts of this clonotype. The rearrangement links TRBV6-1 to TRBJ1-5; weak D call: TRBD1 (5 bases). The germline V gene has CDR1 MNHNS and CDR2 SASEGT. V was clipped by 2 bases and J by 3 bases, with 17 bases between them. This CDR3 has 17 amino acids. The CDR3 reads CASSEIQGMWDNQPQHF. The CDR3 nucleotides are TGTGCCAGCAGTGAAATCCAGGGTATGTGGGACAATCAGCCCCAGCATTTT.

J is TRBJ2-1 and V is TRBV6-2 or TRBV6-3; weak D call: TRBD2 (6 bases). Trimming took off 7 bases at V and 9 bases at J, with 10 bases between the two ends. CDR1 and CDR2 (germline): MNHEY, SVGEGT. The CDR3 extends over 11 amino acids. The CDR3 protein is CASMHGGEQFF. The CDR3 DNA reads as TGTGCCAGCATGCACGGGGGTGAGCAGTTCTTC.

In its sample, this clonotype was seen a few times. The CDR3 protein is CASSYTGGSYNEQFF. DNA of the CDR3: TGTGCCAGCAGCTATACCGGAGGGTCCTACAATGAGCAGTTCTTC. The V and J genes are TRBV7-9 and TRBJ2-1; weak D call: TRBD2 (6 bases). The ends were cut back, 4 bases at V and 1 base at J, with 11 bases in the middle. Germline V lookup: CDR1 SEHNR, CDR2 FQNEAQ (reference sequence). The CDR3 extends over 15 amino acids.

This clonotype appeared a few times. This rearrangement joins TRBV11-2 to TRBJ2-3; 7 bases line up with TRBD2. The CDR3 is 16 amino acids. The V and J ends lost 5 bases and 3 bases, in that order; junction bases with no gene match: 11. Germline V lookup: CDR1 SGHAT, CDR2 FQNNGV. CDR3 nucleotides: TGTGCCAGCAGCGGACTAGGGCGGGAGATGACAGATACGCAGTATTTT. This encodes CASSGLGREMTDTQYF.